The clone carrying this T cell receptor (beta chain) was recorded only once. Its antigen is still unknown. Sequencing used immunoSEQ multiplex PCR; TCRdb keeps in-frame clones, though not all of them. This table holds 95,000 to 150,000 clones, 85% to 95% found once. The data are from a study of OX40 agonist ivuxolimab in advanced cancers. Study-level information: The group had a mean age of about 65 years, ranged from roughly 23 to 79, and was 80% to 85% male.

Overall study findings and caveats: With doses of 0.1 to 3.0 mg/kg, CD4+ and CD8+ blood T cells had undergone clonal expansion by week 6. Expanded peripheral T-cell antigen specificity went undetermined.

This CDR3 has 15 amino acids. V trimming: 1 base; J trimming: 10 bases; junction bases outside the gene matches: 6. Germline V gene data show CDR1 as SGHDT and CDR2 as YYEEEE. J is TRBJ1-6 and V is TRBV5-6; 9 bases line up with TRBD1. The sample in question was CD4+ or CD8+ T cells sorted from blood, obtained in a trial of the OX40 agonist ivuxolimab. This TCR derives from an adult with an advanced solid tumor such as melanoma, head and neck, liver or kidney cancer. The CDR3 nucleotides read TGTGCCAGCAGCTTGCCTACAGGGGGCGGATCACCCCTCCACTTT. It codes for CASSLPTGGGSPLHF. Drawing the rest from reference TRBV5-6 and TRBJ1-6, the complete variable domain is DAGVTQSPTHLIKTRGQQVTLRCSPKSGHDTVSWYQQALGQGPQFIFQYYEEEERQRGNFPDRFSGHQFPNYSSELNVNALLLGDSALYLCASSLPTGGGSPLHFGNGTRLTVT.